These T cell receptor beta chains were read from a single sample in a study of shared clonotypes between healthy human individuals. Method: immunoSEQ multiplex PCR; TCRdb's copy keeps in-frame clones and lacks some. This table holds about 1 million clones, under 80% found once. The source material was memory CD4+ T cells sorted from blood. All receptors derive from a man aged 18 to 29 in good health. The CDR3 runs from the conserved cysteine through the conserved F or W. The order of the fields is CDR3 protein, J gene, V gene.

CASSPTSSTDTQYF	TRBJ2-3	TRBV7-9
CATSRDLEETQYF	TRBJ2-5	TRBV15
CASSLFKGADGYTF	TRBJ1-2	TRBV5-1
CASSQRQGAGEKLFF	TRBJ1-4	TRBV6-6
CASSYPQSSGNTIYF	TRBJ1-3	TRBV6-6
CASSQAGQGIDNEQFF	TRBJ2-1	TRBV4-2
CSARTVNTEAFF	TRBJ1-1	TRBV29-1
CASRNPPYEQYF	TRBJ2-7	TRBV7-8
CATRSGTETQYF	TRBJ2-5	TRBV6-6
CASSSLLQGATNYGYTF	TRBJ1-2	TRBV27
CASSARGGSLETQYF	TRBJ2-5	TRBV9
CASSSRAAYSPLHF	TRBJ1-6	TRBV7-2
CASSTGRGTSNEKLFF	TRBJ1-4	TRBV19
CASSLSPTEAFF	TRBJ1-1	TRBV28